These T cell receptor beta chains were read from a single sample in a study of T cells in Graves' hyperthyroidism and ophthalmopathy. TCRdb re-called the multiplex PCR reads with MiXCR, one entry per CDR3 protein. The sample has 400,000 or so distinct CDR3 sequences, about an eighth seen once. Sequencing used blood. These receptors all come from a man aged 45 to 65 with Graves' ophthalmopathy. Both conserved end residues are part of each CDR3. A D gene is named only where the DNA matches it firmly. Not every row has a clone size; where given, it reads once, few, many or a size class.

V	size	J	D	CDR3	DNA
TRBV7-2	-	TRBJ2-2	TRBD1	CASSFQGELFF	TGTGCCAGCAGCTTTCAGGGGGAGCTTTTTTTT
TRBV20-1	many	TRBJ2-7	-	CSAIRDHGSYEQYF	TGCAGTGCTATCCGGGACCATGGATCCTACGAGCAGTACTTC
TRBV18	many	TRBJ1-1	-	CASSPMDTEAFF	TGTGCCAGCTCACCCATGGACACTGAAGCTTTCTTT
TRBV19	-	TRBJ1-5	-	CASNGLRPTHGNQPQHF	TGTGCCAGTAACGGGCTTAGGCCTACCCATGGCAATCAGCCCCAGCATTTT
TRBV3-1	many	TRBJ2-5	-	CASSQGVVSTGETQYF	TGTGCCAGCAGCCAAGGAGTTGTCTCCACGGGAGAGACCCAGTACTTC
TRBV7-9	many	TRBJ2-1	TRBD2	CASSPPGLHNEQFF	TGTGCCAGCAGCCCTCCGGGACTACACAATGAGCAGTTCTTC
TRBV7-2	-	TRBJ1-6	-	CASSLRVETVYNSPLHF	TGTGCCAGCAGCTTACGCGTCGAAACAGTTTATAATTCACCCCTCCACTTT
TRBV28	few	TRBJ2-3	-	CASSLGGHTDTQYF	TGTGCCAGCAGTTTAGGGGGTCACACAGATACGCAGTATTTT
TRBV20-1	few	TRBJ1-1	TRBD1	CSAMPQDREDEAFF	TGCAGTGCTATGCCACAGGACAGGGAGGATGAAGCTTTCTTT
TRBV29-1	many	TRBJ2-5	TRBD2	CSVAREGSQETQYF	TGCAGCGTTGCCCGGGAGGGGAGTCAAGAGACCCAGTACTTC
TRBV30	many	TRBJ1-2	-	CAWSATRLSPGGYTF	TGTGCCTGGAGTGCGACCCGGCTCTCCCCTGGTGGCTACACCTTC
TRBV6-1	-	TRBJ2-3	TRBD2	CASSLLRREGATDTQYF	TGTGCCAGCAGTCTCTTACGGCGGGAGGGGGCCACAGATACGCAGTATTTT
TRBV12-3/TRBV12-4	-	TRBJ1-2	-	CASSFDRRYGYTF	TGTGCCAGCAGTTTCGACAGGAGATATGGCTACACCTTC
TRBV28	-	TRBJ2-7	TRBD2	CASNSPRDGGDEQYF	TGTGCCAGCAATTCTCCGAGGGACGGGGGGGACGAGCAGTACTTC
TRBV15	few	TRBJ2-7	TRBD1	CATSYGRGTVDEQYF	TGTGCCACCAGCTACGGCAGGGGGACAGTGGACGAGCAGTACTTC
TRBV12-3/TRBV12-4	many	TRBJ2-3	-	CASTSKMAGKSTDTQYF	TGTGCCAGCACCTCGAAGATGGCGGGAAAAAGCACAGATACGCAGTATTTT
TRBV19	few	TRBJ1-2	-	CASIPDGTDNYGYTF	TGTGCCAGTATCCCCGACGGGACGGACAACTATGGCTACACCTTC
TRBV18	many	TRBJ1-1	-	CASSPGANTEAFF	TGTGCCAGCTCACCAGGGGCAAACACTGAAGCTTTCTTT
TRBV6-2/TRBV6-3	-	TRBJ2-7	-	CASSYSLRRNYEQYF	TGTGCCAGCAGTTACTCGTTAAGACGCAACTACGAGCAGTACTTC
TRBV24-1	many	TRBJ2-3	-	CATSDYGGIGTDTQYF	TGTGCCACCAGTGATTACGGGGGAATCGGCACAGATACGCAGTATTTT
TRBV6-6	few	TRBJ2-1	TRBD2	CASSYSTRTSGNKQFF	TGTGCCAGCAGTTACTCAACCAGGACTAGCGGGAACAAGCAGTTCTTC
TRBV3-1	many	TRBJ2-4	-	CASSQMGDSKNIQYF	TGTGCCAGCAGCCAGATGGGGGACTCCAAAAACATTCAGTACTTC
TRBV6-5	-	TRBJ2-6	-	CASSYSKEVSGANVLTF	TGTGCCAGCAGTTACTCGAAAGAAGTCTCTGGGGCCAACGTCCTGACTTTC
TRBV2	many	TRBJ2-7	-	CASSEDGASIYEQYF	TGTGCCAGCAGTGAAGATGGGGCCAGTATCTACGAGCAGTACTTC
TRBV7-6	few	TRBJ2-5	-	CASSLASSRGETQYF	TGTGCCAGCAGCTTAGCGTCTAGCCGTGGAGAGACCCAGTACTTC
TRBV6-2/TRBV6-3	-	TRBJ2-1	-	CASRSPGWVYNEQFF	TGTGCCAGCAGAAGTCCGGGGTGGGTCTACAATGAGCAGTTCTTC
TRBV11-3	many	TRBJ2-7	-	CASSLVAGTYEQYF	TGTGCCAGCAGCTTAGTTGCGGGCACCTACGAGCAGTACTTC
TRBV18	many	TRBJ1-4	-	CASSSNEKLFF	TGTGCCAGCTCATCTAATGAAAAACTGTTTTTT
TRBV18	many	TRBJ2-2	-	CASSPSATGELFF	TGTGCCAGCTCACCATCGGCGACCGGGGAGCTGTTTTTT
TRBV6-5	few	TRBJ2-7	TRBD2	CASSYPTSGNSYEQYF	TGTGCCAGCAGTTACCCAACTAGCGGTAATTCCTACGAGCAGTACTTC
TRBV24-1	many	TRBJ2-1	TRBD1	CATSDSQGARSVSSYNEQFF	TGTGCCACCAGTGATAGTCAGGGGGCTCGATCCGTTTCTTCCTACAATGAGCAGTTCTTC
TRBV3-1	many	TRBJ2-5	TRBD2	CASSQAGTSGTETQYF	TGTGCCAGCAGCCAGGCTGGGACTAGCGGGACAGAGACCCAGTACTTC
TRBV20-1	many	TRBJ2-3	-	CSARAMRWTDTQYF	TGCAGTGCTAGGGCTATGAGGTGGACAGATACGCAGTATTTT
TRBV10-3	many	TRBJ2-5	-	CAISSGETQYF	TGTGCCATCAGTTCGGGGGAGACCCAGTACTTC
TRBV14	many	TRBJ2-1	TRBD2	CASSQGWLAGLNEQFF	TGTGCCAGCAGCCAAGGGTGGCTAGCGGGTCTCAATGAGCAGTTCTTC
TRBV24-1	-	TRBJ1-1	-	CATSESGQTAEAFF	TGTGCCACCAGTGAATCAGGACAGACCGCTGAAGCTTTCTTT
TRBV7-8	many	TRBJ2-7	-	CASSLSELNYEQYF	TGTGCCAGCAGCTTGTCGGAATTGAACTACGAGCAGTACTTC
TRBV6-1	-	TRBJ2-2	TRBD2	CASSGLAGSVNTGELFF	TGTGCCAGCAGCGGACTAGCGGGCTCTGTGAACACCGGGGAGCTGTTTTTT
TRBV18	many	TRBJ1-2	TRBD1	CASSPQGQRNYGYTF	TGTGCCAGCTCACCACAGGGACAGCGAAACTATGGCTACACCTTC
TRBV7-8	few	TRBJ2-3	-	CASSRGPTSTDTQYF	TGTGCCAGCAGCCGGGGACCGACTAGCACAGATACGCAGTATTTT
TRBV5-1	many	TRBJ2-1	-	CASSLQGIGVYNEQFF	TGCGCCAGCAGCTTACAAGGAATTGGGGTCTACAATGAGCAGTTCTTC
TRBV12-3/TRBV12-4	many	TRBJ2-1	TRBD2	CASRRDDLAGGGNEQFF	TGTGCCAGCAGGCGCGACGACCTAGCGGGAGGCGGCAATGAGCAGTTCTTC
TRBV27	few	TRBJ2-3	TRBD2	CASSLRLAGAPDTQYF	TGTGCCAGCAGTTTAAGGTTAGCGGGAGCCCCAGATACGCAGTATTTT
TRBV7-7	-	TRBJ2-3	TRBD2	CASSSGLAGTDTQYF	TGTGCTAGCAGCTCGGGACTAGCGGGCACAGATACGCAGTATTTT
TRBV28	many	TRBJ2-1	TRBD2	CASRPGLAEKRGLYNEQFF	TGTGCCAGCAGGCCCGGGCTAGCGGAAAAGCGGGGACTCTACAATGAGCAGTTCTTC
TRBV5-1	many	TRBJ1-2	-	CASSLDRAGGYTF	TGCGCCAGCAGCTTGGACCGGGCTGGTGGCTACACCTTC
TRBV12-5	-	TRBJ2-2	TRBD1	CASAPTGPTGELFF	TGTGCTAGTGCCCCGACAGGGCCCACCGGGGAGCTGTTTTTT
TRBV11-2	many	TRBJ2-3	-	CADRRARTDTQYF	TGTGCCGACAGGAGAGCCCGCACAGATACGCAGTATTTT
TRBV27	few	TRBJ2-2	-	CASSSFRANTGELFF	TGTGCCAGCAGTTCGTTCCGGGCGAACACCGGGGAGCTGTTTTTT